This record looks at one T cell receptor (beta chain) sequence and its context. The target of this receptor is not known. One base away there is no much larger clone; base qualities are not given. These data are taken from a study of CD8 T cells in ankylosing spondylitis (dated by TCRdb to between 2016 and 2019). Concerning the study at large: T cell receptor beta repertoires were profiled in healthy donors and ankylosing spondylitis patients so that disease-linked TCR variants could be found. Samples of peripheral blood were taken, and for ankylosing spondylitis patients, synovial fluid was collected as well. The full study cohort was made up of about 25 ankylosing spondylitis patients and fewer than 120 healthy donors. Paper-wide results and their limitations: The disease-linked clones had a CD8+ phenotype and were found at relatively low frequencies in peripheral blood. Some of the motif variants had been reported before in the synovial fluid and blood of reactive arthritis patients, a finding that suggests common disease-initiation mechanisms. The disease-linked clones were reported as significantly enriched in matched synovial fluid samples from ankylosing spondylitis patients. A TCR beta motif made up of several highly homologous amino acid variants appeared to be characteristic of blood from ankylosing spondylitis patients.

V is pared back by 4 bases and J by 11 bases, with 10 bases lying between the germline termini. There are 11 amino acids in the CDR3, from cysteine to phenylalanine inclusive. Only the CDR3 DNA stays, 33 bases, in frame from base 1. Sequences SGDLS (CDR1) and YYNGEE (CDR2) are obtained from the germline V gene. Sequencing relied on an Illumina HiSeq 2500. Quantitative 5'-RACE with molecular barcodes was used to prepare TCR beta libraries. As for the original processing: A new computational method, built on a probabilistic model of VDJ rearrangement, was used to identify disease-linked TCR variants. The public reads were quality trimmed at Q25 with fastp and then assembled into clones with MiXCR by TCRdb, keeping productive beta chains. Every entry covers one CDR3 protein and lists the most common genes and DNA from its rows. TCRdb, not the original authors, processed these V and J calls. For this sample there are 150,000 to 200,000 distinct CDR3 sequences; 10% to 15% appear just once. The leading ten clones occupy roughly 11% of the sample.

The sample consisted of blood, either unsorted or a sorted T cell fraction (not recorded which). This receptor was identified in a female donor with ankylosing spondylitis or in good health (not recorded which). The rearrangement combines TRBV9 with TRBJ2-4; D gene: possibly TRBD2, on 6 matching bases. The encoded CDR3 is CASSQGGVQYF. The bases read TGTGCCAGCAGCCAAGGAGGGGTTCAGTACTTC.